These T cell receptor beta chains were read from a single sample in a study of cytomegalovirus exposure and HLA in healthy donors. Using immunoSEQ multiplex PCR, the repertoire was profiled, and TCRdb retains in-frame clones only, with some absent. Among under 70,000 clones listed, roughly 65% were seen once. Sample: PBMCs. The origin of the receptors is a woman aged 30 to 39 in good health and CMV-seronegative. CDR3s include the opening cysteine and the closing phenylalanine or tryptophan. A D gene is named only where the DNA matches it firmly. Part of the rows lack a size; the others show once, few, many or a class for expanded clones.

abundance	len	v_gene	d_gene	j_gene	CDR3aa	CDR3nt
.	14	TRBV29-1	.	TRBJ2-1	CSVEDGREYNEQFF	TGCAGCGTTGAAGATGGCAGGGAATACAATGAGCAGTTCTTC
.	18	TRBV28	.	TRBJ2-5	CASSFGKSTGVGGETQYF	TGTGCCAGCAGTTTTGGGAAATCAACGGGGGTAGGTGGAGAGACCCAGTACTTC
few	16	TRBV11-3	TRBD1	TRBJ2-3	CASSSRTGALTDTQYF	TGTGCCAGCAGCTCTAGGACAGGGGCACTCACAGATACGCAGTATTTT
.	14	TRBV9	TRBD1	TRBJ2-7	CASSVLGGSGEQYF	TGTGCCAGCAGCGTTTTAGGGGGCTCCGGCGAGCAGTACTTC
.	14	TRBV6-5	TRBD1	TRBJ2-7	CASSYAGGSYEQYF	TGTGCCAGCAGTTACGCAGGGGGCTCCTACGAGCAGTACTTC
.	14	TRBV6-5	TRBD1	TRBJ1-1	CASSRTGGRSRAFF	TGTGCCAGCAGTCGGACAGGGGGCAGGTCGCGGGCTTTCTTT
few	13	TRBV7-9	.	TRBJ1-2	CASSLAADWGYTF	TGTGCCAGCAGCTTAGCGGCGGACTGGGGCTACACCTTC
.	14	TRBV7-2	TRBD1	TRBJ1-1	CASSPDRVVTEAFF	TGTGCCAGCAGCCCAGACAGGGTCGTCACTGAAGCTTTCTTT
.	15	TRBV10-2	TRBD2	TRBJ2-1	CASSESGAGGPFRFF	TGCGCCAGCAGTGAGTCCGGGGCGGGGGGCCCTTTTCGGTTCTTC
.	13	TRBV2	.	TRBJ2-7	CASSEAATYEQYF	TGTGCCAGCAGCGAGGCGGCTACCTACGAGCAGTACTTC
few	16	TRBV11-3	.	TRBJ2-3	CASSLAARVSTDTQYF	TGTGCCAGCAGCTTGGCGGCGCGGGTGAGCACAGATACGCAGTATTTT
.	15	TRBV11-2	.	TRBJ2-7	CASSFSAGSSYEQYF	TGTGCCAGCAGCTTCTCGGCGGGGAGCTCCTATGAGCAGTACTTC
.	17	TRBV28	TRBD1	TRBJ1-2	CASSLGGGFSRRYGYTF	TGTGCCAGCAGTTTAGGAGGGGGCTTCTCTAGGCGCTATGGCTACACCTTC
.	13	TRBV7-8	.	TRBJ1-5	CASSLDFNQPQHF	TGTGCCAGCAGCCTGGACTTTAATCAGCCCCAGCATTTT
.	18	TRBV7-9	TRBD1	TRBJ1-2	CASSQDLGTGAADYGYTF	TGTGCCAGCAGCCAAGATTTAGGGACAGGGGCGGCTGACTATGGCTACACCTTC
.	15	TRBV11-3	TRBD2	TRBJ2-1	CASSPGTSPYNEQFF	TGTGCCAGCAGCCCCGGGACTAGTCCCTACAATGAGCAGTTCTTC
.	13	TRBV25-1	.	TRBJ2-2	CASSVANTGELFF	TGTGCCAGCAGTGTAGCGAACACCGGGGAGCTGTTTTTT
.	18	TRBV7-9	TRBD1	TRBJ2-3	CASSLAGTGVSRADTQYF	TGTGCCAGCAGCTTGGCAGGGACAGGGGTGTCTCGGGCAGATACGCAGTATTTT
.	14	TRBV10-1	TRBD2	TRBJ2-1	CASSRAGGRNEQFF	TGCGCCAGCAGCCGGGCGGGGGGCCGGAATGAGCAGTTCTTC
.	13	TRBV5-6	.	TRBJ1-2	CASSITGSYGYTF	TGTGCCAGCAGCATAACAGGGTCCTATGGCTACACCTTC
once	12	TRBV7-9	.	TRBJ2-3	CSIRWAQDTQYF	TGCTCTATACGGTGGGCGCAAGATACGCAGTATTTT
few	14	TRBV28	TRBD1	TRBJ2-5	CASSFHRGQETQYF	TGTGCCAGCAGTTTTCACAGGGGGCAAGAGACCCAGTACTTC
.	17	TRBV11-1	TRBD1	TRBJ1-1	CASSTWRTGGYGTEAFF	TGTGCCAGCAGCACTTGGCGGACAGGGGGCTACGGCACTGAAGCTTTCTTT
.	14	TRBV18	.	TRBJ2-2	CASSPSPNTGELFF	TGTGCCAGCTCACCCTCCCCCAACACCGGGGAGCTGTTTTTT
.	18	TRBV28	.	TRBJ2-5	CASSLVGRGGFFQETQYF	TGTGCCAGCAGTTTAGTCGGCCGGGGAGGATTCTTCCAAGAGACCCAGTACTTC
.	13	TRBV30	TRBD2	TRBJ2-5	CAWKEAGQETQYF	TGTGCCTGGAAGGAAGCGGGGCAAGAGACCCAGTACTTC
.	14	TRBV7-3	.	TRBJ2-1	CASSRRGLADEQFF	TGTGCCAGCAGCCGACGTGGGCTAGCCGATGAGCAGTTCTTC